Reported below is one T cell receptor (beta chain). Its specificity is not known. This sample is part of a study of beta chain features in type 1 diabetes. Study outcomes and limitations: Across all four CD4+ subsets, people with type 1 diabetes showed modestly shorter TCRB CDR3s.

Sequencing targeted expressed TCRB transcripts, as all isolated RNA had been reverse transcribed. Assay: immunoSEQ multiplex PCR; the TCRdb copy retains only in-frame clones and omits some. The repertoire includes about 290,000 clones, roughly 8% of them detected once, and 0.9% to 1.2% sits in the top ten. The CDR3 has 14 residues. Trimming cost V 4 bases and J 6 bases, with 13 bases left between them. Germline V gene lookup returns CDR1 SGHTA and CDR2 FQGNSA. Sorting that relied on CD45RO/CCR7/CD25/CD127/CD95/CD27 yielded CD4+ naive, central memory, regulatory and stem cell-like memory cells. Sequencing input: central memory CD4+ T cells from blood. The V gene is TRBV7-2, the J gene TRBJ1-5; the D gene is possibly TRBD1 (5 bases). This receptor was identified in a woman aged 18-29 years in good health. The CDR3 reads CASSSGGSGQPQHF. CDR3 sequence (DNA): TGTGCCAGCAGCTCCGGGGGGAGTGGTCAGCCCCAGCATTTT. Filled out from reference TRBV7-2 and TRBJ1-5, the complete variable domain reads GAGVSQSPSNKVTEKGKDVELRCDPISGHTALYWYRQSLGQGLEFLIYFQGNSAPDKSGLPSDRFSAERTGGSVSTLTIQRTQQEDSAVYLCASSSGGSGQPQHFGDGTRLSIL.